This TCR beta chain stems from a study of cytomegalovirus exposure and HLA in healthy donors. Of note for this clone: The antigen is undetermined.

Germline assignment: CDR1 LNHDA and CDR2 SQIVND (reference sequence). Trimming took 7 bases from V and 1 from J; bases not matched to a gene: 5. The CDR3 extends over 15 amino acids. General study findings and limits: Most of the TCR beta V segments (in an earlier analysis) were productive either about 87% or about 30% of the time. Relative to the approximately 700-donor mean, N-insertions were reportedly fewer in an Asian-associated ancestry cluster in a later analysis.

Primers for the PCR totalled 60 Vbeta and 13 Jbeta. Produced via immunoSEQ multiplex PCR; TCRdb's table is partial and in-frame only. This sample has a few hundred thousand clones, with about 90% found just once. This sequence joins TRBV19 and TRBJ2-2, with 8 nucleotides matching TRBD1. This receptor was obtained from a girl aged 2-10 years in good health and CMV-seronegative. Material for sequencing was PBMCs. Here the CDR3 reads CASTPGTGNTGELFF. The CDR3 DNA is TGTGCCAGTACCCCCGGGACAGGGAACACCGGGGAGCTGTTTTTT.